This T cell receptor (beta chain) was recovered during a study of lymphopenia after photon versus proton radiotherapy (dated by TCRdb to between 2018 and 2021). In the study overall: The study compared the immunological effects of photon versus proton radiation therapy in patients with gastrointestinal tumors who developed high-grade lymphopenia. The study aimed to characterize how the two radiation modalities differ in their impact on the immune system. A cohort of some 22 patients with gastrointestinal tumors who received either photon or proton therapy and subsequently developed lymphopenia was included.

Points the paper makes about the study in general: Among patients across the cohort who died, overall survival time showed an inverse correlation with a larger post-nadir drop in TCR diversity. After the lymphocyte count nadir, oligoclonal expansion, especially of CD8+ Temra cells, was observed in photon-treated repertoires, and the drop in diversity was driven by this expansion. The authors looked at the survival association only in patients who died, and they framed better survival with proton therapy as a possibility rather than a demonstrated result. Proton-treated patients stayed relatively stable during treatment, while photon-treated patients lost naive T cells and TCR diversity and gained effector/memory populations.

With regard to this clone: There is no known antigen for this receptor. No quality values exist for individual bases; no much larger clone is one base distant.

The CDR3 starts with the cysteine, ends with the phenylalanine, and has 16 residues. The entry retains the CDR3 DNA only, 48 bases that are in frame from base 1. The germline V gene encodes CDR1 SEHNR and CDR2 FQNEAQ (reference sequence). Trimming removed 1 base from V and 1 base from J; the gene matches leave 4 bases unexplained. Preparation of the library involved the immunoSEQ multiplex PCR assay. Alongside multiparametric flow cytometry, deep sequencing of rearranged TCR beta loci was used to profile the T cell repertoires. TCRdb mirrors the immuneACCESS table, restricted to in-frame sequences. Some clones are absent from its copies; in checked studies, under half trace to an unresolved V gene, and the reason for the others is unknown. The sample table lists around 25,000 clones, roughly 84% of them with a count of one. Of the sample, roughly a quarter falls within the top ten clones.

This sequence uses TRBV7-9 and TRBJ1-1; the junction holds 9 bases that match TRBD1. This sample comprised peripheral blood, obtained from a patient treated with photon-based radiotherapy. This TCR came from a man aged 40-55 years with gastric cancer. The DNA reads as follows: TGTGCCAGCAGCTTAGGGGGGACAGGGAAGAACACTGAAGCTTTCTTT. Protein translation: CASSLGGTGKNTEAFF. Joined to the reference TRBV7-9 and TRBJ1-1 proteins, this CDR3 gives the full variable domain: DTGVSQNPRHKITKRGQNVTFRCDPISEHNRLYWYRQTLGQGPEFLTYFQNEAQLEKSRLLSDRFSAERPKGSFSTLEIQRTEQGDSAMYLCASSLGGTGKNTEAFFGQGTRLTVV.